The 11 T cell receptor beta chains presented below share a single source sample, sequenced in a study of shared clonotypes between healthy human individuals. Profiling relied on immunoSEQ multiplex PCR, and the TCRdb table lists in-frame clones only, not all of them. The table includes approximately 620,000 clones, about 96% detected once. Sequences were obtained from naive CD4+ T cells sorted from blood. Indicated subset: CD45RA+ positively selected. The receptors shown here come from a woman in her 30s in good health.

The chain is built from TRBV7-8 and TRBJ2-5; a weak D match, TRBD2 (5 bases). The DNA end is more similar to TRBJ2-7, so the J call may be wrong. Germline V lookup: CDR1 SGHVS, CDR2 FQNEAQ. The CDR3 runs to 15 residues. The CDR3 region is CASSPRPDLDYEQYF. The CDR3 DNA reads as TGTGCCAGCAGCCCCCGCCCGGACTTAGACTACGAGCAGTACTTC.

In this sample, this clone turned up once. V is TRBV27 and J is TRBJ1-1; no reliable D call. Germline V gene data show CDR1 as MNHEY and CDR2 as SMNVEV (reference sequence). The length of the CDR3 is 12 residues. V was cut by 5 bases and J by 11 bases, with 15 bases left in between. CDR3 sequence reads: CASSPLNGVAFF. As DNA, the CDR3 is TGTGCCAGCAGTCCTCTGAATGGGGTGGCTTTCTTT.

The chain links TRBV29-1 to TRBJ2-5, with 9 bases identical to TRBD2. Unmatched junction bases numbered 7, after V lost 4 bases and J lost 1 base. CDR1 is SQVTM, CDR2 ANQGSEA, per germline. The CDR3 has 15 residues. In nucleotides, the CDR3 is TGCAGCGTTGTCTCTGGGACTAGCCCCCAAGAGACCCAGTACTTC. Amino acid sequence: CSVVSGTSPQETQYF.

A word on this clone: The same CDR3 is also encoded by other DNA sequences in this sample. The chain joins TRBV11-2 to TRBJ2-1, with 7 positions matching TRBD2. Trimming removed 3 bases from V and 4 bases from J; junction bases left unmatched: 3. CDR3 length equals 14 residues. Germline assignment: CDR1 SGHAT and CDR2 FQNNGV. The CDR3 DNA reads TGTGCCAGCAGCTTGGGGGGGTCTTACAATGAGCAGTTCTTC. As protein: CASSLGGSYNEQFF.

In nucleotides, the CDR3 is TGCGCCAGCAGCCAAGATTTAACAAGGAGATCCTATGGCTACACCTTC. Translation: CASSQDLTRRSYGYTF. This sequence joins TRBV4-1 and TRBJ1-2, with D unclear. The V end lost 0 bases, the J end lost 4 bases, and 15 bases lay between the germline ends. The CDR3 contains 16 residues. Germline lookup yields CDR1 MGHRA and CDR2 YSYEKL.

This clone was seen just once. The chain has TRBV19 and TRBJ2-3; D might be TRBD1 or TRBD2, each matching 7 bases. The CDR3 runs 14 residues. Germline CDR1 LNHDA, CDR2 SQIVND (reference sequence). Trimming removed 6 bases at V and 3 bases at J, with 13 bases between. CDR3 region: CASRSRGGTDTQYF. DNA for the CDR3: TGTGCCAGTAGATCCAGGGGGGGGACAGATACGCAGTATTTT.

The chain is built from TRBV28 and TRBJ2-5, with 10 bases fitting TRBD2. Gene TRBJ2-7 matches the end of the DNA better, so the J call may be wrong. Germline loops: CDR1 MDHEN, CDR2 SYDVKM. The CDR3 totals 15 residues. CDR3 protein: CASSSLSGRIIEQYF. Here the CDR3 DNA reads TGTGCCAGCAGTTCACTTAGCGGGAGGATTATCGAGCAGTACTTC.

J is TRBJ2-2 and V is TRBV27, with TRBD1 matching 8 bases. The ends lost 4 bases at V and 4 bases at J; junction bases unmatched: 14. The CDR3 contains 18 residues. Germline loops: CDR1 MNHEY, CDR2 SMNVEV (reference sequence). CDR3 residues: CASSSRSQGVYPTGELFF. CDR3 in DNA: TGTGCCAGCAGTTCCAGATCACAGGGGGTCTACCCCACCGGGGAGCTGTTTTTT.

V is TRBV7-3 and J is TRBJ2-1, with TRBD1 matching 8 bases. This CDR3 is 13 amino acids long. Trimming at V came to 5 bases and at J to 4 bases, leaving 1 base not matched to a gene. Germline lookup yields CDR1 SGHTA and CDR2 FQGTGA. For the CDR3, the DNA is TGTGCCAGCAGCCGGACAGGGTACAATGAGCAGTTCTTC. Translation gives CASSRTGYNEQFF.

In DNA, the CDR3 is TGCGCCAGCAGCTTGGAACCGGGAGGCCCCAGTAGGAACCAGTACTTC. Translation gives CASSLEPGGPSRNQYF. V is TRBV5-1 and J is TRBJ2-5; TRBD2 matches at 7 bases. Losses at the gene ends were 0 bases for V and 10 bases for J; bases not matched to a gene: 15. The CDR3 covers 16 residues. The germline V gene encodes CDR1 SGHRS and CDR2 YFSETQ.

V usage is TRBV4-1 and J usage is TRBJ2-1; no clear D. The germline V gene encodes CDR1 MGHRA and CDR2 YSYEKL. V gave up 2 bases and J gave up 9 bases, with 11 bases separating them. The CDR3 is made up of 13 amino acids. CDR3 in DNA: TGCGCCAGCAGCCAAATTTACAGCAGTGAGCAGTTCTTC. Protein sequence: CASSQIYSSEQFF.